The entry below describes one T cell receptor beta chain. Its antigen remains unidentified. V lost 5 bases to trimming and J lost 6 bases, with 10 bases between them. The germline V gene has CDR1 SGHAT and CDR2 FQNNGV. The CDR3 length is 13 residues. Treatment of the sample: roughly 20 received Ad26.COV2.S at low or high dose, single or two shots; roughly 5 received placebo; per-sample allocation not given. Collection of samples fell on day 63 after the first vaccine or placebo injection. Boston provided a donor who was an adult aged 18-55 years. It was Wuhan-strain SARS-CoV-2 spike that the Ad26 vaccine vector expressed. The sample comes from a study of Ad26.COV2.S vaccination and SARS-CoV-2 variants. The repertoire was sequenced with immunoSEQ multiplex PCR; TCRdb's copy has only in-frame clones and lacks some. The data contain some 340,000 clones, about 82% of them singletons. General observations from the study: Assessments of TCR breadth and depth may have underestimated the total T cell responses. Substantial response breadth was reportedly seen for spike-specific CD8+ and CD4+ T cells after vaccination.

This TCR came from a person between 18 and 60 years old who received the Ad26.COV2.S COVID-19 vaccine or a placebo. This chain joins TRBV11-2 and TRBJ2-2; D perhaps matches TRBD1 (5 bases). Material: peripheral blood, obtained in a trial of Ad26.COV2.S vaccine versus placebo. CDR3 sequence (DNA): TGTGCCAGCAGCCTCTTAGGGGCCGGGGAGCTGTTTTTT. Protein sequence: CASSLLGAGELFF.